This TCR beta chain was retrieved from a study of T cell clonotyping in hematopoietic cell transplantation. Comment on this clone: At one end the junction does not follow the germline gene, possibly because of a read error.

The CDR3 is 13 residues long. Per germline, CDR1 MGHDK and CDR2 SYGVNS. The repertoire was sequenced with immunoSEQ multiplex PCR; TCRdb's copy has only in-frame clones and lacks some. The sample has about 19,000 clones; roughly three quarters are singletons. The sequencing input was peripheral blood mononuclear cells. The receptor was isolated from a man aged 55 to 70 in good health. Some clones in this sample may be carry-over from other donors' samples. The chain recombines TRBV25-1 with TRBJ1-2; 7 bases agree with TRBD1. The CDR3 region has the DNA TGTGCCAGCAGTCTTACAGGGGCCCCGCCGCCCCACTTC. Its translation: CASSLTGAPPPHF.